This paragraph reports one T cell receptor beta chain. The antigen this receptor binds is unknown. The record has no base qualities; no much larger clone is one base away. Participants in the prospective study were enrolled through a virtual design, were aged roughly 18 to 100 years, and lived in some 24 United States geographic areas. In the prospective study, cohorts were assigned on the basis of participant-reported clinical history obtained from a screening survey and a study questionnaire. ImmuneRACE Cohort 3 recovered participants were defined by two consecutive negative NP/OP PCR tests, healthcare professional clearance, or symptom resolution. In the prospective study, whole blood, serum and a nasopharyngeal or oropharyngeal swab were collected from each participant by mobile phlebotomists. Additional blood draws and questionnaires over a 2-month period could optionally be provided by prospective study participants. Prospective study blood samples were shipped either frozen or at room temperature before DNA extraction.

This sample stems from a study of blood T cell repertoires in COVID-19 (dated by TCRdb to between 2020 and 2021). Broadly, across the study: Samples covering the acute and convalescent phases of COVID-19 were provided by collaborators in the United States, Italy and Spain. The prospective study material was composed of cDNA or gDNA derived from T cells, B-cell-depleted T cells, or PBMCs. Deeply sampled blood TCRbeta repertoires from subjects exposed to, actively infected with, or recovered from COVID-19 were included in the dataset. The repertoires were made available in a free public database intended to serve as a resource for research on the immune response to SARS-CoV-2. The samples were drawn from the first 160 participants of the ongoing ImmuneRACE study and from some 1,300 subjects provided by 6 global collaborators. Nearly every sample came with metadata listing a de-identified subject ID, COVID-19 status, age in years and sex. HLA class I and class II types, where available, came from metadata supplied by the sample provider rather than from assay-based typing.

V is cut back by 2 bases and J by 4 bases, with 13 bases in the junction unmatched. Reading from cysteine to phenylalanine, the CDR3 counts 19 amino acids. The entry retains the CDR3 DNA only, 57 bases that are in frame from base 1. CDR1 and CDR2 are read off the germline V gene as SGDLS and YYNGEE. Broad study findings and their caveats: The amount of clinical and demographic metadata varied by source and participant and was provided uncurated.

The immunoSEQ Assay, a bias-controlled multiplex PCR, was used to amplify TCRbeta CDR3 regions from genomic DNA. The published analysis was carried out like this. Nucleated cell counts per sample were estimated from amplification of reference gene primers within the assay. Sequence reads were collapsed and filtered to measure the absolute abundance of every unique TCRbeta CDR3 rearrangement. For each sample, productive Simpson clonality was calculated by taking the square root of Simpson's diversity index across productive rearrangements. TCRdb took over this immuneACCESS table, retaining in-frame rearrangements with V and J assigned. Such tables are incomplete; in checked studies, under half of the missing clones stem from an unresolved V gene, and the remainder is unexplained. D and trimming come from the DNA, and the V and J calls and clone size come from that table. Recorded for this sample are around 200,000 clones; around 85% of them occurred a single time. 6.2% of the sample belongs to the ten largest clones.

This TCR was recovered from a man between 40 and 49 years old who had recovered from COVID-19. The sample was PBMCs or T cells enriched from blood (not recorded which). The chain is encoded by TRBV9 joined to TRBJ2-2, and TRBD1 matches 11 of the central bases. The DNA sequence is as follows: TGTGCCAGCAGCGTGACACATGGACAGGGGGCGGCAGGCACCGGGGAGCTGTTTTTT. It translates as CASSVTHGQGAAGTGELFF.